This TCR beta chain stems from a study of Graves' ophthalmopathy and Graves' hyperthyroidism. Germline V CDR1 and CDR2: SGHTA, FQGTGA. V gave up 4 bases and J gave up 4 bases; unmatched junction bases: 12. This CDR3 is 17 amino acids long. From RNA, the CDR3 regions of TCR beta chains were amplified and sequenced. First-round RT-PCR relied on HTBI primers, and a second-round multiplex PCR came next. TCRdb itself ran the multiplex PCR reads through MiXCR, one entry per CDR3 protein. The sample lists about 480,000 distinct CDR3 sequences; under 15% were seen once. Regarding the study as a whole: Detected in blood as well were most expanded thyroid clonotypes with frequency above 0.001.

Concerning this clonotype itself: Its antigen is not known.

Each donor who had ophthalmopathy showed moderate-to-severe activity, a CAS of ≥3, a NOSPECS of ≥4, and a duration under 3 months. Enrollment excluded any patients with other autoimmune diseases, uncontrolled infections, pregnancy or lactation. Orbital computed tomography, together with clinical symptoms, serum thyroxine, TRAb and thyroid ultrasound, was used for diagnosis. Sequenced material: blood. This rearrangement joins TRBV7-3 to TRBJ2-7; 11 bases fit TRBD1. The receptor was derived from a woman under 40 with Graves' ophthalmopathy. CDR3 sequence (DNA): TGTGCCAGCAGCTACAGGCAGAAGGGACAGGGGGGGTACGAGCAGTACTTC. Amino acids: CASSYRQKGQGGYEQYF.